Sequencing of this T cell receptor beta chain was carried out in a study of blood T cells in healthy people across ages. In the case of this clonotype: An end of the junction differs from the germline gene, which may be a read error.

With a J-beta primer mix and a sample-barcoded 5' primer, a second PCR ran 7 to 11 cycles. TCRdb processed the 5' RACE reads anew with MiXCR; each CDR3 protein has one entry. Counted here are some 1.7 million distinct CDR3 sequences, under 30% occurring once; the ten biggest clones make up roughly 8.2%. The CDR3 loop spans 15 amino acids. CDR1 and CDR2 (germline): MNHEY, SVGEGT. The source material was blood. J is TRBJ2-1 and V is TRBV6-2 or TRBV6-3, with 9 positions matching TRBD1. The clonotype was recovered from a woman aged 25 to 39 in good health. CDR3 in amino acids: CASMGGTGSYNEQVF. The CDR3, as DNA: TGTGCCAGCATGGGAGGGACAGGGTCCTACAATGAGCAGGTCTTC.